The clone carrying this T cell receptor (beta chain) was seen ten or more times. These data originate in a study of regulatory T cells in long-lasting Graves disease. Library construction for TCR beta used iRepertoire HTBI primers and Arm-PCR of CDR3 regions. TCRdb reprocessed the multiplex PCR reads via MiXCR and lists one record per CDR3 protein. The table records fewer than 450,000 distinct CDR3 sequences, 20% to 25% of them present only once. The time point here: persistent/refractory GD, antithyroid drugs over 5 years with positive TRAb. Preparation of the TCR library used RNA extracted from PBMCs. Guidelines of the American Thyroid Association were used to diagnose Graves' disease. The sample here was peripheral blood mononuclear cells (PBMCs), taken when the disease was refractory, from a patient treated with antithyroid drugs. This clonotype originated in a female donor with Graves disease.

This chain's CDR3 is CASSLVGVVETQYF. The CDR3, as DNA: TGTGCCAGCAGCTTAGTGGGCGTAGTAGAGACCCAGTACTTC. The chain links TRBV11-2 to TRBJ2-5; no reliable D call. CDR1 is SGHAT and CDR2 is FQNNGV in the germline V gene. V gave up 1 base and J gave up 4 bases, with 10 bases separating them. The CDR3 loop spans 14 amino acids.